This T cell receptor beta chain was observed in a study of CD8+CD57+ T cells in acquired aplastic anemia. Patients selected for sequencing had displayed CD8+CD57+ cell expansion by flow cytometry. This clonotype was picked up many times. The template for TCR beta VDJ and CDR3 sequence profiling was genomic DNA. MiXCR was run by TCRdb on the reads, yielding one entry per CDR3 protein. The table includes some 170,000 distinct CDR3 sequences, roughly 48% detected once. Material: sorted CD4+, CD8+, or CD8+CD57+ T cells (not recorded which) from PBMCs. This receptor was identified in a human donor with aplastic anemia.

CDR3 nucleotide sequence: TGTGCCACCAGCCCCCAACGGAGGGCCCTACAGACCCAGTACTTC. It yields the protein CATSPQRRALQTQYF. The chain recombines TRBV15 with TRBJ2-5, with D maybe TRBD2 (6 bases). CDR1 LNHNV and CDR2 YYDKDF come from the germline V gene (reference sequence). CDR3 length: 15 amino acids. The V end was cut by 5 bases, the J end by 6 bases, with 19 bases between.